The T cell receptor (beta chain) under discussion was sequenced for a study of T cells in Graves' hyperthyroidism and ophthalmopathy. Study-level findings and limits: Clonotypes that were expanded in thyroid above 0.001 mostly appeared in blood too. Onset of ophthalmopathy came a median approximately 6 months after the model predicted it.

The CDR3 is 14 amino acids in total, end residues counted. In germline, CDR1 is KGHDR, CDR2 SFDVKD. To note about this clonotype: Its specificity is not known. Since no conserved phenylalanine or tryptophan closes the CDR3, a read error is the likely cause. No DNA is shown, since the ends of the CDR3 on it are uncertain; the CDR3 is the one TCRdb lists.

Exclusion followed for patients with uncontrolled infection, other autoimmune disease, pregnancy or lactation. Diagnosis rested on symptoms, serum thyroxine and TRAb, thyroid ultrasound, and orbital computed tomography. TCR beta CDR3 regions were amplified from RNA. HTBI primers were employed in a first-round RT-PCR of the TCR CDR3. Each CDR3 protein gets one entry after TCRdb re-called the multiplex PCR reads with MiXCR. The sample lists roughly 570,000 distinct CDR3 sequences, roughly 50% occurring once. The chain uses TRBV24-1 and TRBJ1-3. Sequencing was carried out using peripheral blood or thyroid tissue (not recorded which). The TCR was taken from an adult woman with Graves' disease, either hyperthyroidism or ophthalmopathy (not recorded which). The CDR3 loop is CATSDTRSGNTVYL.